Following are 24 T cell receptor beta chains from one sample sequenced in a study of blood T cell repertoires in COVID-19. Produced via immunoSEQ multiplex PCR; TCRdb's table is partial and in-frame only. The top ten hold almost 4.5% of the sample, which has hundreds of thousands of clones, around 84% seen once. The sequenced sample consisted of peripheral blood. The receptors derive from a man aged 45-65 years with acute or convalescent COVID-19.

CDR3 sequence reads: CASSLEGDRVNEKLFF. The CDR3 DNA is TGCGCCAGCAGCTTGGAAGGGGACAGGGTTAATGAAAAACTGTTTTTT. V gene TRBV5-1 combines with J gene TRBJ1-4, with TRBD1 identical over 9 bases. Unmatched junction bases numbered 4, after V lost 0 bases and J lost 4 bases. Per germline, CDR1 SGHRS and CDR2 YFSETQ. The CDR3 is made up of 16 amino acids.

V is TRBV19 and J is TRBJ2-5; D might be TRBD1 (5 bases). Germline V gene sequence: CDR1 LNHDA, CDR2 SQIVND (reference sequence). This CDR3 region has 14 residues. Trimming took off 5 bases at V and 0 bases at J, with 10 bases between the two ends. This CDR3 is CASSSGHDQETQYF. The CDR3 region has the DNA TGTGCCAGTAGTTCCGGACATGACCAAGAGACCCAGTACTTC.

The chain carries TRBV7-9 and TRBJ1-1; 9 bases line up with TRBD1. CDR1 SEHNR and CDR2 FQNEAQ come from the germline V gene (reference sequence). V gave up 5 bases and J gave up 5 bases; unmatched junction bases: 12. This CDR3 has 16 residues. CDR3 amino acids: CASSPRAGTGTTEAFF. CDR3 DNA sequence: TGTGCCAGCAGCCCAAGAGCCGGGACAGGGACGACTGAAGCTTTCTTT.

The chain links TRBV27 to TRBJ1-2, with unresolved D. Germline V CDR1 and CDR2: MNHEY, SMNVEV (reference sequence). V was shortened by 8 bases and J by 8 bases, with 15 bases between the two germline ends. The CDR3 consists of 12 residues. CDR3 DNA sequence: TGTGCCAGCGCGACGGGGTCTGGCGGCTACACCTTC. This encodes CASATGSGGYTF.

This sequence joins TRBV7-9 and TRBJ1-2; a possible D gene is TRBD1 (5 bases). Trimming cost V 0 bases and J 2 bases, with 10 bases left between them. This CDR3 comprises 15 residues. Germline CDR1 SEHNR, CDR2 FQNEAQ (reference sequence). The CDR3 here is CASSLALTGNYGYTF. CDR3 bases: TGTGCCAGCAGCTTAGCCTTAACAGGAAACTATGGCTACACCTTC.

A note on this clone: One end of the junction varies from germline; a read error may be responsible. The chain uses TRBV6-1 and TRBJ1-6; 8 bases line up with TRBD1. Germline V gene lookup returns CDR1 MNHNS and CDR2 SASEGT. The CDR3 contains 14 residues. The CDR3 DNA follows: TGTGCCAGCAGGGAAGACAGGGGACCTTCACCCCTCCACTTT. Residues: CASREDRGPSPLHF.

The chain carries TRBV7-3 and TRBJ1-6; maybe TRBD1 (6 bases). CDR1 SGHTA and CDR2 FQGTGA come from the germline V gene. V shed 5 bases and J shed 15 bases, with 17 bases lying between them. The CDR3 totals 13 residues. CDR3 bases: TGTGCCAGCAGCAGTGGCAGGGGCCAGCACCTCCACTTT. Translated: CASSSGRGQHLHF.

J is TRBJ2-7 and V is TRBV5-5; TRBD1 agrees at 10 bases. The junction had 15 bases not matched to a gene; V was cut back by 4 bases and J by 2 bases. The CDR3 is made up of 18 amino acids. The V gene's germline CDR1 is SGHKS and CDR2 YYEKEE (reference sequence). The DNA for the CDR3 is TGTGCCAGCAGCCTCCGTTGGGCGGGACAGGGGCTCCCCTACGAGCAGTACTTC. Translating it yields CASSLRWAGQGLPYEQYF.

V usage is TRBV7-7 and J usage is TRBJ2-2, with TRBD1 identical over 8 bases. The germline V gene has CDR1 SSHAT and CDR2 FNYEAQ (reference sequence). After removal of 3 bases from V and 4 bases from J, the junction contained 4 bases not matched to a gene. CDR3 size: 15 residues. CDR3 nucleotides: TGTGCCAGCAGCTTGCAGGGGGCGCCCACCGGGGAGCTGTTTTTT. Amino acid sequence: CASSLQGAPTGELFF.

This chain uses TRBV7-2 with TRBJ1-2; 10 positions agree with TRBD1. The CDR3 has 15 amino acids. J gave up 4 bases and V 6 bases, and 8 bases lay outside the gene matches. The germline gives CDR1 SGHTA, CDR2 FQGNSA. CDR3: CASRPRTGGTYGYTF. The CDR3 nucleotides are TGTGCCAGCAGACCCCGGACAGGGGGGACCTATGGCTACACCTTC. Variable domain in full (rest from reference TRBV7-2 and TRBJ1-2): GAGVSQSPSNKVTEKGKDVELRCDPISGHTALYWYRQSLGQGLEFLIYFQGNSAPDKSGLPSDRFSAERTGGSVSTLTIQRTQQEDSAVYLCASRPRTGGTYGYTFGSGTRLTVV.

The chain is built from TRBV9 and TRBJ2-2; the match to TRBD2 covers 10 bases. Germline-derived CDR1 and CDR2 are SGDLS and YYNGEE. This CDR3 contains 16 residues. V gave up 4 bases and J gave up 0 bases; unmatched junction bases: 3. The DNA for the CDR3 is TGTGCCAGCAGCCAGCGGGAGGGGACGAACACCGGGGAGCTGTTTTTT. Its translation: CASSQREGTNTGELFF.

The rearrangement joins TRBV5-1 to TRBJ1-1; D unresolved. CDR3 length equals 16 residues. Per germline, CDR1 SGHRS and CDR2 YFSETQ. The V end lost 4 bases, the J end lost 1 base, and 17 bases lay between the germline ends. CDR3 amino acids: CASSPLEGEANTEAFF. CDR3 sequence (DNA): TGCGCCAGCAGCCCCCTTGAGGGCGAGGCGAACACTGAAGCTTTCTTT.

This clone has a handful of counts. CDR3 amino acids: CASSLATGSSGNTIYF. In nucleotides, the CDR3 is TGCGCCAGCAGCTTGGCTACCGGGAGCTCTGGAAACACCATATATTTT. This chain uses TRBV5-1 with TRBJ1-3; D uncertain. Germline V gene sequence: CDR1 SGHRS, CDR2 YFSETQ. V was clipped by 0 bases and J by 0 bases, with 10 bases between them. The CDR3 covers 16 residues. The whole variable domain, filled in from reference TRBV5-1 and TRBJ1-3, reads KAGVTQTPRYLIKTRGQQVTLSCSPISGHRSVSWYQQTPGQGLQFLFEYFSETQRNKGNFPGRFSGRQFSNSRSEMNVSTLELGDSALYLCASSLATGSSGNTIYFGEGSWLTVV.

The rearrangement uses TRBV27 and TRBJ2-2, with TRBD2 matching 7 bases. This CDR3 is built from 15 residues. The V segment lost 6 bases and the J segment 4 bases; nucleotides outside the gene matches: 8. Germline V CDR1 and CDR2: MNHEY, SMNVEV (reference sequence). CDR3 sequence reads: CASRPLLAGTGELFF. Here the CDR3 DNA reads TGTGCCAGCAGACCCCTTTTAGCGGGCACCGGGGAGCTGTTTTTT.

Only a few counts were recorded for this clone. The J gene is TRBJ2-7, the V gene TRBV19; the D gene is possibly TRBD1 (5 bases). CDR1 is LNHDA, CDR2 SQIVND, per germline (reference sequence). Deletions cut 6 bases from V and 3 bases from J, with 12 bases between. The length of the CDR3 is 13 residues. The CDR3 coding sequence is TGTGCCAGTAGAGAGACAGCGCGCTACGAGCAGTACTTC. It specifies CASRETARYEQYF.

V and J are TRBV2 and TRBJ2-1, with 7 bases fitting TRBD2. Germline lookup yields CDR1 SNHLY and CDR2 FYNNEI. With V trimmed by 6 bases and J by 5 bases, 7 bases remained unmatched. The CDR3 runs to 14 residues. The CDR3 is CASRLLAANNEQFF. CDR3 sequence (DNA): TGTGCCAGCAGGCTGCTAGCGGCCAACAATGAGCAGTTCTTC.

This clone was picked up a small number of times. This rearrangement joins TRBV7-8 to TRBJ1-5; 8 bases are a match to TRBD1. Germline loops: CDR1 SGHVS, CDR2 FQNEAQ. J was trimmed by 4 bases and V by 0 bases; bases with no gene match: 2. The CDR3 length is 15 residues. CDR3 sequence: CASSLAGTGNQPQHF. Here the CDR3 DNA reads TGTGCCAGCAGCTTAGCCGGGACAGGTAATCAGCCCCAGCATTTT.

The rearrangement links TRBV12-3 or TRBV12-4 to TRBJ1-5; D is unclear. The CDR3 loop spans 13 amino acids. The V and J ends lost 3 bases and 7 bases respectively, with 10 bases between them. The CDR3 region is CASSLGQTQPQHF. Here the CDR3 DNA reads TGTGCCAGCAGTTTGGGCCAGACGCAGCCCCAGCATTTT.

This chain joins TRBV6-2 or TRBV6-3 and TRBJ1-1, with a weak D call TRBD1 (6 bases). Trimming shortened V by 2 bases and J by 1 base, and 14 bases separated the two germline ends. Germline loops: CDR1 MNHEY, CDR2 SVGEGT. This CDR3 is built from 16 residues. DNA of the CDR3: TGTGCCAGCAGTTACCCATCCGGCAGGGGGAACACTGAAGCTTTCTTT. This codes for CASSYPSGRGNTEAFF.

This clone was picked up many times. The chain carries TRBV14 and TRBJ1-1, with a tentative D call TRBD1 (5 bases). Germline CDR1 SGHDN, CDR2 FVKESK. This CDR3 contains 14 residues. V gave up 8 bases and J gave up 0 bases, with 13 bases separating them. The CDR3 DNA sequence: TGTGCCAGCCCCCCGGACAAAATGAACACTGAAGCTTTCTTT. Its translation is CASPPDKMNTEAFF.

CDR3 sequence (DNA): TGTGCCAGCAGCCCTACCGGACAGGTCGGGAACACTGAAGCTTTCTTT. Translated, it gives CASSPTGQVGNTEAFF. The rearrangement joins TRBV27 to TRBJ1-1; 7 bases are a match to TRBD1. The CDR3 consists of 16 residues. CDR1 is MNHEY, CDR2 SMNVEV, per germline (reference sequence). With V trimmed by 6 bases and J by 1 base, 11 bases remained unmatched.

The chain recombines TRBV6-1 with TRBJ1-1; 8 nucleotides line up with TRBD1. The V segment lost 2 bases and the J segment 0 bases; nucleotides outside the gene matches: 5. CDR1 is MNHNS, CDR2 SASEGT, per germline. The CDR3 length is 16 residues. The chain's CDR3 is CASSERPGQVNTEAFF. The DNA for the CDR3 is TGTGCCAGCAGTGAACGGCCGGGACAGGTGAACACTGAAGCTTTCTTT.

V usage is TRBV2 and J usage is TRBJ1-5; 9 bases align to TRBD1. Germline V gives CDR1 SNHLY, CDR2 FYNNEI. Losses at the gene ends were 6 bases for V and 4 bases for J; bases not matched to a gene: 4. The CDR3 contains 14 residues. CDR3: CASSEQGANQPQHF. The CDR3 nucleotides are TGTGCCAGCAGCGAACAGGGGGCTAATCAGCCCCAGCATTTT.

Comment on this clone: The sample holds other DNA sequences that translate to the same CDR3. V is TRBV24-1 and J is TRBJ2-7, with a weak D call TRBD2 (5 bases). This CDR3 contains 14 residues. CDR1 KGHDR and CDR2 SFDVKD come from the germline V gene. Between the trimmed V and J ends, which lost 10 bases and 6 bases, there was a span of 21 bases. CDR3: CATSSKDPPFEQYF. CDR3 DNA: TGTGCCACTTCTAGCAAGGATCCCCCCTTCGAGCAGTACTTC.